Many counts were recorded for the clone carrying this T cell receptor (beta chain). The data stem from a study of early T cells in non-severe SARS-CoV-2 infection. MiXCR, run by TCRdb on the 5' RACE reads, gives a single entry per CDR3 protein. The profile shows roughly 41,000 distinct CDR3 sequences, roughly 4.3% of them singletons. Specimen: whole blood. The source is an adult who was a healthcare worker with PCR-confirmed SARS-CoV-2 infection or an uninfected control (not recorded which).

CDR3 protein: CASRGTSGISDTQYF. The DNA of the CDR3 is TGTGCCAGCAGGGGGACTAGCGGGATATCAGATACGCAGTATTTT. The V call is TRBV7-3, the J call TRBJ2-3, with 13 nucleotides matching TRBD2. The junction had 4 bases not matched to a gene; V was cut back by 6 bases and J by 4 bases. This CDR3 has 15 residues. Germline V gene data show CDR1 as SGHTA and CDR2 as FQGTGA.